This T cell receptor beta chain was documented in a study of T cells expressing NK-cell markers. The wider study: The TCR beta repertoires were obtained from sorted CD3+CD56+NKG2C+, CD3+CD56+NKG2C- and CD3+CD56-NKG2C+ T cells. Seropositivity for HCMV was found in seven of the eight sequenced donors, with one seronegative.

Germline V gives CDR1 MNHEY, CDR2 SVGAGI. The CDR3 runs 13 residues. From the 5' RACE reads, TCRdb lists one entry per CDR3 protein and no DNA. Its clone listing holds almost 450,000 distinct CDR3 sequences. The chain employs TRBV6-5 and TRBJ2-5; TCRdb picks TRBD1, but there is no DNA to check that call. The TCR comes from a woman between 18 and 70 years old in good health. The sample taken for sequencing was blood T cells: a sorted CD56 or NKG2C T cell subset, CD4+ or CD8+ T cells, or bulk PBMC T cells (not recorded which). CDR3: CASSSQARETQYF.